This is a list of T cell receptor beta chains from one sample in a study of identical twins. TCRdb independently ran MiXCR on the 5' RACE reads; one entry per CDR3 protein. The sample yields 200,000 to 250,000 distinct CDR3 sequences, roughly 7.5% seen once. The same specimen was also included in a second study, on yellow fever vaccine responses in identical twins.

The sequenced sample consisted of memory (CD45RO+) T cells sorted from blood. All receptors derive from a woman aged 18-29 years in good health. Each CDR3 is given with its conserved first and last residue. D genes are given only for firm matches. Size tells how often a clone was seen (once, few, many) or the class of an expanded clone, and some rows leave it out.

J gene: TRBJ1-2
clone size: few
V gene: TRBV4-3
D gene: TRBD1
CDR3 DNA: TGCGCCAGCAGCCAAGTGGGGACAGGGACAAACTATGGCTACACCTTC
CDR3 protein: CASSQVGTGTNYGYTF

J gene: TRBJ1-2
clone size: few
V gene: TRBV18
D gene: NA
CDR3 DNA: TGTGCCAGCTCACCCGTGACAGACTATGGCTACACCTTC
CDR3 protein: CASSPVTDYGYTF

J gene: TRBJ1-1
clone size: many
V gene: TRBV29-1
D gene: NA
CDR3 DNA: TGCAGCGTTGGGGGAGGGGGCACTGAAGCTTTCTTT
CDR3 protein: CSVGGGGTEAFF

J gene: TRBJ2-7
clone size: few
V gene: TRBV28
D gene: NA
CDR3 DNA: TGTGCCAGCAGTCCATTCTACGAGCAGTACTTC
CDR3 protein: CASSPFYEQYF

J gene: TRBJ2-3
clone size: NA
V gene: TRBV3-1
D gene: TRBD2
CDR3 DNA: TGTGCCAGACTTTCGACGGGGGGAACAGATACGCAGTATTTT
CDR3 protein: CARLSTGGTDTQYF

J gene: TRBJ2-5
clone size: many
V gene: TRBV7-9
D gene: NA
CDR3 DNA: TGTGCCTCCCTAAGAAGCGGTCTTGAGACCCAGTACTTC
CDR3 protein: CASLRSGLETQYF

J gene: TRBJ2-1
clone size: many
V gene: TRBV24-1
D gene: TRBD1
CDR3 DNA: TGTGCCACCAGTAAGGACAGGGGGTCGATCAATGAGCAGTTCTTC
CDR3 protein: CATSKDRGSINEQFF

J gene: TRBJ1-6
clone size: NA
V gene: TRBV27
D gene: NA
CDR3 DNA: TGTGCCAGTCGGGGCGCAGGTTCACCCCTCCACTTT
CDR3 protein: CASRGAGSPLHF

J gene: TRBJ2-5
clone size: few
V gene: TRBV5-1
D gene: NA
CDR3 DNA: TGCGCCAGCAGCTTGGTAATCGCCGCAGAGACCCAGTACTTC
CDR3 protein: CASSLVIAAETQYF

J gene: TRBJ2-6
clone size: NA
V gene: TRBV5-1
D gene: NA
CDR3 DNA: TGCGCCAGTCAAGCCGGGTCTGGGGCCAACGTCCTGACTTTC
CDR3 protein: CASQAGSGANVLTF

J gene: TRBJ2-1
clone size: few
V gene: TRBV15
D gene: NA
CDR3 DNA: TGTGCCACCAAGAGCCAAGATGAGCAGTTCTTC
CDR3 protein: CATKSQDEQFF